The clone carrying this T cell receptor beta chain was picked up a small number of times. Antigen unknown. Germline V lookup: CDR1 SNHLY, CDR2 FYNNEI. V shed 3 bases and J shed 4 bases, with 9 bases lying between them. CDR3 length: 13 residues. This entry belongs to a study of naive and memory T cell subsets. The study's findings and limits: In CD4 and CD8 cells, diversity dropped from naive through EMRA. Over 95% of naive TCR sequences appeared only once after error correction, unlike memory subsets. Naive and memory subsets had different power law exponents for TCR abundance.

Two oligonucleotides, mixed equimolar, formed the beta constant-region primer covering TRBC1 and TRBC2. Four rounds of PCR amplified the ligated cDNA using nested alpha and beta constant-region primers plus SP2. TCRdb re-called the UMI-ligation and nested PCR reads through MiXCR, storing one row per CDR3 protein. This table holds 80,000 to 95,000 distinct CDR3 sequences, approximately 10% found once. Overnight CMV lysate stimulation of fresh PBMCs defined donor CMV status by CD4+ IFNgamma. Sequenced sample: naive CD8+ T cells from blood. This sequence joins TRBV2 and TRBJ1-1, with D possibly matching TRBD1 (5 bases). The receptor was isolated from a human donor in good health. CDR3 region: CASSDGGSTEAFF. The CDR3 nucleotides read TGTGCCAGCAGTGATGGGGGTAGCACTGAAGCTTTCTTT.